Each of the 16 T cell receptor beta chains below was sequenced from the same sample in a study of PD-L1 blockade in urothelial cancer (dated by TCRdb to the late 2010s). The time point label for this specimen denotes: pretreatment peripheral blood. Receptor libraries were prepared by the immunoSEQ multiplex PCR assay. What TCRdb holds here is the immuneACCESS table cut down to in-frame rearrangements. Part of the clones is not present; checked against another copy, under half of the missing clones reflect an unresolved V gene, and the others are unexplained. The sample has roughly 63,000 clones on record, around 86% of them singletons. The biggest ten clones account for about 2.9% of the sample. Material: PBMCs, obtained around atezolizumab (anti-PD-L1) treatment. These receptors all stem from a man aged 70-80 years with urothelial cancer.

This clone occurred a few times. This sequence joins TRBV27 and TRBJ1-2; 7 nucleotides match TRBD1. V dropped 8 bases and J dropped 7; count of bases not matched to a gene: 4. The length of the CDR3 is 11 residues. Germline CDR1 is MNHEY and CDR2 is SMNVEV (reference sequence). Here the CDR3 reads CASGNRGGYTF. CDR3 coding DNA: TGTGCCAGCGGAAACAGGGGTGGCTACACCTTC.

The rearrangement uses TRBV27 and TRBJ2-5, with a possible D match to TRBD2 (6 bases). Trimming took 0 bases from V and 1 from J, leaving 12 bases between them. Germline CDR1 is MNHEY and CDR2 is SMNVEV (reference sequence). The CDR3 length is 16 residues. CDR3 residues: CASSLSGGVGQETQYF. The CDR3 DNA reads as TGTGCCAGCAGTTTATCAGGCGGGGTCGGCCAAGAGACCCAGTACTTC.

This clone was counted between two and nine times. The chain carries TRBV13 and TRBJ2-3, with TRBD2 matching over 11 bases. The CDR3 has 16 amino acids. Germline lookup yields CDR1 PRHDT and CDR2 FYEKMQ (reference sequence). The ends lost 3 bases at V and 3 bases at J; junction bases unmatched: 5. CDR3 region: CASSFSGRARTDTQYF. Here the CDR3 DNA reads TGTGCCAGCAGCTTTAGCGGGAGGGCCAGGACAGATACGCAGTATTTT.

This clone was observed once. The DNA for the CDR3 is TGCAGCGTTGAATTAGCGGCCCCAGATACGCAGTATTTT. Protein sequence: CSVELAAPDTQYF. The rearrangement uses TRBV29-1 and TRBJ2-3; tentative D call: TRBD2 (6 bases). The CDR3 runs to 13 residues. Germline V gives CDR1 SQVTM, CDR2 ANQGSEA. V was cut by 2 bases and J by 4 bases, with 10 bases left in between.

The chain carries TRBV6-1 and TRBJ2-3; 10 nucleotides agree with TRBD2. With 6 bases clipped from V and 0 bases from J, the junction kept 0 bases outside the gene matches. Germline V lookup: CDR1 MNHNS, CDR2 SASEGT. CDR3 length: 14 residues. CDR3 loop: CASRTSGSTDTQYF. CDR3 nucleotide sequence: TGTGCCAGCAGGACTAGCGGGAGCACAGATACGCAGTATTTT.

The genes are TRBV9 and TRBJ2-3, with TRBD1 matching over 9 bases. Germline V lookup: CDR1 SGDLS, CDR2 YYNGEE. The CDR3 length is 15 residues. Trimming took 0 bases from V and 3 from J; bases not matched to a gene: 2. DNA of the CDR3: TGTGCCAGCAGCGTAGGGGACAGGGTGACAGATACGCAGTATTTT. As protein: CASSVGDRVTDTQYF.

The J gene is TRBJ2-7, the V gene TRBV6-6; 7 bases align to TRBD2. The CDR3 contains 14 residues. The germline CDR1 and CDR2 sequences are MNHNY and SVGAGI (reference sequence). The J segment lost 1 base and the V segment lost 2 bases, leaving 2 bases of the junction unmatched. The CDR3 spells CASSYGRESYEQYF. The CDR3 nucleotides are TGTGCCAGCAGTTACGGGAGGGAATCCTACGAGCAGTACTTC.

V is TRBV19 and J is TRBJ1-2, with a weak D call TRBD1 (6 bases). The V gene lost 4 bases and the J gene lost 4 bases, with 10 bases spanning the gap. The CDR3 runs to 13 residues. Germline V gene data show CDR1 as LNHDA and CDR2 as SQIVND (reference sequence). CDR3 in DNA: TGTGCCAGTAGTACAATGACAGGCTATGGCTACACCTTC. This sequence encodes CASSTMTGYGYTF.

CDR3 sequence (DNA): TGTGCCAGCAGCCCTATAACTGAAGCTTTCTTT. Translated, it gives CASSPITEAFF. The chain couples TRBV9 to TRBJ1-1; D is undetermined. Deletions cut 4 bases from V and 5 bases from J, with 6 bases between. Germline values: CDR1 SGDLS, CDR2 YYNGEE. The CDR3 length is 11 residues.

The chain carries TRBV5-4 and TRBJ2-3; perhaps TRBD1 as D (6 bases). With 0 bases removed from V and 3 bases from J, the gap between germline ends came to 11 bases. Germline V gene sequence: CDR1 SGHNT, CDR2 YYREEE (reference sequence). This CDR3 is built from 15 residues. The CDR3 bases are TGTGCCAGCAGCTTGGACGGACAGACAACAGATACGCAGTATTTT. Translation gives CASSLDGQTTDTQYF. Using reference TRBV5-4 and TRBJ2-3 for the parts outside the CDR3, the full variable domain is ETGVTQSPTHLIKTRGQQVTLRCSSQSGHNTVSWYQQALGQGPQFIFQYYREEENGRGNFPPRFSGLQFPNYSSELNVNALELDDSALYLCASSLDGQTTDTQYFGPGTRLTVL.

The V and J genes are TRBV5-5 and TRBJ1-1, with 9 bases identical to TRBD1. The trim removed 5 bases at V and 5 bases at J, leaving 1 base unmatched. CDR3 length: 12 residues. The germline V gene has CDR1 SGHKS and CDR2 YYEKEE (reference sequence). CDR3 loop: CASRQGATEAFF. The DNA of the CDR3 is TGTGCCAGCAGACAGGGGGCGACTGAAGCTTTCTTT.

The rearrangement uses TRBV5-1 and TRBJ2-1; TRBD2 matches at 7 bases. CDR3 size: 17 residues. CDR1 is SGHRS, CDR2 YFSETQ, per germline. Trimming at V came to 4 bases and at J to 6 bases, leaving 16 bases not matched to a gene. CDR3 bases: TGCGCCAGCAGCACAACCCCTGGGGCTAGCGGTGGCAATGAGCAGTTCTTC. It translates to CASSTTPGASGGNEQFF.

Only a few counts were recorded for this clone. The chain carries TRBV15 and TRBJ2-7; TRBD2 might be the D (6 bases). Trimming took 1 base from V and 1 from J, leaving 8 bases between them. This CDR3 comprises 14 residues. Germline V CDR1 and CDR2: LNHNV, YYDKDF (reference sequence). The CDR3 bases are TGTGCCACCAGCAGAGCCGGGGGTTCCTACGAGCAGTACTTC. Translation: CATSRAGGSYEQYF.

This chain uses TRBV5-1 with TRBJ2-7; possibly TRBD1 for D (6 bases). Germline lookup yields CDR1 SGHRS and CDR2 YFSETQ. The V end was cut by 5 bases, the J end by 6 bases, with 12 bases between. The CDR3 runs to 12 residues. The CDR3 DNA is TGCGCCAGCAGTACAGGGTTTGGCGAGCAGTACTTC. Protein sequence: CASSTGFGEQYF.

The chain joins TRBV9 to TRBJ1-1, with TRBD1 as a possible D gene (5 bases). The V and J ends lost 3 bases and 1 base respectively, with 16 bases between them. This CDR3 contains 16 residues. The germline V gene encodes CDR1 SGDLS and CDR2 YYNGEE. CDR3 sequence: CASSASWDGGNTEAFF. The CDR3, as DNA: TGTGCCAGCAGCGCATCCTGGGACGGGGGGAACACTGAAGCTTTCTTT.

The rearrangement links TRBV2 to TRBJ2-5, with D possibly TRBD2 on 6 matching bases. This CDR3 region has 14 residues. V was trimmed by 5 bases and J by 2 bases, leaving 12 bases between them. Per the germline V gene, CDR1 is SNHLY and CDR2 is FYNNEI. CDR3 nucleotide sequence: TGTGCCAGCAGTTCCGGGACTGCTCAAGAGACCCAGTACTTC. Its translation: CASSSGTAQETQYF.